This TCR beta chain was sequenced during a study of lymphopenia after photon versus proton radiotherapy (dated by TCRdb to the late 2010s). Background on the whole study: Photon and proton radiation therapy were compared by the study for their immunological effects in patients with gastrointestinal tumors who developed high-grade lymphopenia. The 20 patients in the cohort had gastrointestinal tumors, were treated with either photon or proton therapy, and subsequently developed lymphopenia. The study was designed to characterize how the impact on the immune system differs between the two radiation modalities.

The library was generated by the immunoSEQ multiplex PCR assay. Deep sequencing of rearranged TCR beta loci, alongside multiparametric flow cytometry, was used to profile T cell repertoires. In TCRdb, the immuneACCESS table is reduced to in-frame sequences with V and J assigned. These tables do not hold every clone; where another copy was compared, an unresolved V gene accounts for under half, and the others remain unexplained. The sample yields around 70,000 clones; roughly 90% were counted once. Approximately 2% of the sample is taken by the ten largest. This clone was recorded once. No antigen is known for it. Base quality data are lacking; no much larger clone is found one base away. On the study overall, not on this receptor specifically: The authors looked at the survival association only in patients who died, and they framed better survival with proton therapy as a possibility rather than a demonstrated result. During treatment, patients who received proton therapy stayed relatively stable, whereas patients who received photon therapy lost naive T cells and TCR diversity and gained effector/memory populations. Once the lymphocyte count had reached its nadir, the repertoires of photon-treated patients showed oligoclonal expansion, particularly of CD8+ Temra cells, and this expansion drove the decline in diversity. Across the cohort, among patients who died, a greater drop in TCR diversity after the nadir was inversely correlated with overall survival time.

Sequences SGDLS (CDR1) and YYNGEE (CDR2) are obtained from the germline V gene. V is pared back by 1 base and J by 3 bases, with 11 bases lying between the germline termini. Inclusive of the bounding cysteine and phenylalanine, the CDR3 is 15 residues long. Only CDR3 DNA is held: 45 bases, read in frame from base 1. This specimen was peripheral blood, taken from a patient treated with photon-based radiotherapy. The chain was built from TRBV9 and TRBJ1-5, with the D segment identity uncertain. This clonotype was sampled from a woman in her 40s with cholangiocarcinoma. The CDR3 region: CASSVSAGTNQPQHF. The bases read TGTGCCAGCAGCGTATCGGCGGGCACCAATCAGCCCCAGCATTTT.